This passage covers 10 T cell receptor beta chains from one sample sequenced in a study of T-cell reconstitution after alpha-beta-depleted transplantation in children. The authors prepared the TCRbeta library with unique molecular identifiers. TCRdb re-analysed the PCR reads in MiXCR, keeping a single row per CDR3 protein. In the table there are 75,000 to 100,000 distinct CDR3 sequences, roughly 7.7% of which are singletons. The starting material was PBMCs from the stem cell graft donor, obtained from the stem cell graft. Receptors originate from a human donor who donated a stem cell graft to a child with congenital amegakaryocytic thrombocytopenia.

The chain couples TRBV5-1 to TRBJ2-5, with 11 positions matching TRBD1. CDR3 length equals 16 residues. Trimming at V came to 4 bases and at J to 5 bases, leaving 10 bases not matched to a gene. Germline-derived CDR1 and CDR2 are SGHRS and YFSETQ. The CDR3 nucleotides read TGCGCCAGCAGCCTCCGGACAGGGGGCCTTGGGGAGACCCAGTACTTC. Residues: CASSLRTGGLGETQYF.

Comment on this clonotype: One end of the junction does not line up with germline, which may come from a read error. The J gene is TRBJ2-1, the V gene TRBV5-4; D is ambiguous. The CDR3 is 15 residues long. Looked up from germline, CDR1 is SGHNT and CDR2 is YYREEE (reference sequence). The CDR3 region has the DNA TGTGCCATCAGCTTGGGCCTGTTCTCCTACAATGAGCAGTTCTTC. Translated, it gives CAISLGLFSYNEQFF.

The chain has TRBV27 and TRBJ1-1; D gene uncertain. V lost 6 bases and J lost 0, with 8 bases in between. The CDR3 length is 13 residues. The V gene's germline CDR1 is MNHEY and CDR2 SMNVEV (reference sequence). The CDR3 loop reads CASSGTVNTEAFF. As DNA, the CDR3 is TGTGCCAGCAGCGGAACTGTGAACACTGAAGCTTTCTTT.

This clonotype was detected many times. The chain links TRBV13 to TRBJ2-3, with 7 bases identical to TRBD2. J was trimmed by 5 bases and V by 5 bases; bases with no gene match: 25. Looked up from germline, CDR1 is PRHDT and CDR2 is FYEKMQ (reference sequence). CDR3 length: 20 amino acids. CDR3 protein: CASSEGGPLADTGRRDTQYF. Here the CDR3 DNA reads TGTGCCAGCAGCGAGGGAGGGCCCCTAGCGGATACCGGAAGGAGAGATACGCAGTATTTT.

This clonotype was detected many times. Written as DNA, the CDR3 is TGTGCCAGCAGCCGATTCGGACTCTTTTCCCAAGAAGCTTTCTTT. It specifies CASSRFGLFSQEAFF. V is TRBV14 and J is TRBJ1-1; D gene unclear. This CDR3 is 15 amino acids long. Trimming stripped 4 bases from V and 8 bases from J, with 20 bases between. Germline V gene data show CDR1 as SGHDN and CDR2 as FVKESK.

The genes are TRBV12-3 or TRBV12-4 and TRBJ2-1, with 7 bases identical to TRBD1. The CDR3 has 15 residues. J gave up 2 bases and V 3 bases, and 4 bases lay outside the gene matches. CDR3 DNA: TGTGCCAGCAGTTTTGACAGGGCGGCCTACAATGAGCAGTTCTTC. This encodes CASSFDRAAYNEQFF.

The sample holds many counts of this clonotype. This chain uses TRBV2 with TRBJ2-5; 7 bases agree with TRBD1. J lost 0 bases, V lost 8 bases, and 3 bases had no gene match. Per the germline V gene, CDR1 is SNHLY and CDR2 is FYNNEI. The length of the CDR3 is 13 residues. CDR3 protein: CASHRGYQETQYF. The CDR3 DNA reads as TGTGCCAGCCACAGGGGATACCAAGAGACCCAGTACTTC.

The gene calls are TRBV7-2 and TRBJ2-2; 8 nucleotides match TRBD1. The germline gives CDR1 SGHTA, CDR2 FQGNSA. Losses at the gene ends were 9 bases for V and 0 bases for J; bases not matched to a gene: 9. The CDR3 is made up of 16 amino acids. In DNA, the CDR3 is TGTGCCAGGGGCCCCCGGGACAGGTCGAACACCGGGGAGCTGTTTTTT. As protein: CARGPRDRSNTGELFF.

This clonotype was counted at least ten times. This sequence joins TRBV5-1 and TRBJ2-1; no clear D gene. The CDR3 has 12 amino acids. The ends were cut back, 0 bases at V and 8 bases at J, with 6 bases in the middle. The germline V gene encodes CDR1 SGHRS and CDR2 YFSETQ. CDR3: CASSLVSDEQFF. In nucleotides, the CDR3 is TGCGCCAGCAGCTTGGTGTCCGATGAGCAGTTCTTC. Filled out from reference TRBV5-1 and TRBJ2-1, the complete variable domain reads KAGVTQTPRYLIKTRGQQVTLSCSPISGHRSVSWYQQTPGQGLQFLFEYFSETQRNKGNFPGRFSGRQFSNSRSEMNVSTLELGDSALYLCASSLVSDEQFFGPGTRLTVL.

This clonotype was recorded many times. V gene TRBV20-1 combines with J gene TRBJ2-1; D gene ambiguous. In germline, CDR1 is DFQATT, CDR2 SNEGSKA (reference sequence). The CDR3 runs 13 residues. V lost 2 bases and J lost 1, with 6 bases in between. As DNA, the CDR3 is TGCAGTGCTAGAAAGCCGTCCTACAATGAGCAGTTCTTC. This encodes CSARKPSYNEQFF.